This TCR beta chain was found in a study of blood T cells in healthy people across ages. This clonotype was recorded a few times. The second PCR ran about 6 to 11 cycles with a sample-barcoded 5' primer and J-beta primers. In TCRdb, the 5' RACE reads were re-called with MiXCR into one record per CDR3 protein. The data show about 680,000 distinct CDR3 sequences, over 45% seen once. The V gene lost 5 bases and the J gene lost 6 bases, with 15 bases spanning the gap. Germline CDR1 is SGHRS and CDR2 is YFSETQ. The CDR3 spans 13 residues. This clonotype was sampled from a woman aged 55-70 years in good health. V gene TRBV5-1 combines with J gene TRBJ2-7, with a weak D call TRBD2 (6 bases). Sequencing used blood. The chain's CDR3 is CASRSQEGGEQYF. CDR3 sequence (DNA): TGCGCCAGCAGATCGCAGGAGGGCGGCGAGCAGTACTTC.